This T cell receptor (beta chain) emerged from a study of post-analysis software for immune sequencing data. Overall study context: As for disease course, relapsing-remitting, secondary progressive and progressive-relapsing multiple sclerosis were all included. Study conclusions and caveats: When compared against controls, multiple sclerosis patients showed significantly lower normalized Chao1 diversity. Same-batch samples co-clustered strongly by F measure. Relative to controls, patients had about five TRBV segments at higher frequency, with TRBV5-6, TRBV5-1 and TRBV20-1 among these.

Prepared TCR beta cDNA libraries contained unique molecular identifiers. From roughly 1 to 10 million T cells, 400,000 to 550,000 cDNA molecules were obtained. TCRdb processed the PCR reads anew with MiXCR; each CDR3 protein has one entry. In the table there are around 400,000 distinct CDR3 sequences, 35% to 45% of which are singletons. As for this clonotype: Its antigen remains unidentified.

Germline V CDR1 and CDR2: LGHNA, YNFKEQ. Trimming removed 0 bases from V and 0 bases from J, with 18 bases in between. The CDR3 is 20 amino acids. Material for sequencing was blood. V usage is TRBV4-2 and J usage is TRBJ2-6, with a possible D match to TRBD2 (6 bases). This clonotype originated in a girl aged 2-10 years with multiple sclerosis. The CDR3 protein is CASSQDLPTSMVSGANVLTF. The CDR3 bases are TGTGCCAGCAGCCAAGATTTACCAACTAGCATGGTCTCTGGGGCCAACGTCCTGACTTTC.